The 19 T cell receptor beta chains below come from one sample, sequenced in a study of T cell responses to AZD1222 COVID-19 vaccine (dated by TCRdb to 2020 to 2022). The sample's time point, from its label and the paper: baseline before first vaccination. Library preparation used the immunoSEQ multiplex PCR assay. TCRdb stores this immuneACCESS table with in-frame sequences only. Part of the clones is absent; in the studies checked, under half of the shortfall reflects unresolved V genes, and no reason is known for the rest. The sample records more than 150,000 clones, approximately 94% of which are singletons. The top ten constitute 9.2% of the sample. Sequencing was performed on peripheral blood, taken on day 0 of AZD1222 vaccination. Receptors originate from an adult in good health.

V gene TRBV15 combines with J gene TRBJ1-5; the D is unclear. Per the germline V gene, CDR1 is LNHNV and CDR2 is YYDKDF (reference sequence). The CDR3 consists of 14 residues. Deletions cut 5 bases from V and 1 base from J, with 9 bases between. CDR3 sequence reads: CATSGRRSNQPQHF. Here the CDR3 DNA reads TGTGCCACCAGCGGACGACGGAGCAATCAGCCCCAGCATTTT.

The rearrangement uses TRBV5-4 and TRBJ1-4; D gene uncertain. Trimming left V 0 bases short and J 3 bases short, with 9 bases between. The length of the CDR3 is 15 residues. Germline V gene data show CDR1 as SGHNT and CDR2 as YYREEE (reference sequence). DNA of the CDR3: TGTGCCAGCAGCTTGGTGGCAGACCCTAATGAAAAACTGTTTTTT. Protein product: CASSLVADPNEKLFF.

The rearrangement uses TRBV6-2 or TRBV6-3 and TRBJ1-2; no clear D. Trimming cost V 6 bases and J 0 bases, with 11 bases left between them. CDR3 length: 14 residues. Germline V gene lookup returns CDR1 MNHEY and CDR2 SVGEGT. CDR3 coding DNA: TGTGCCAGCAGCCGCCTATTAGCTAACTATGGCTACACCTTC. Its translation: CASSRLLANYGYTF.

This chain joins TRBV7-9 and TRBJ1-4, with no clear D. The CDR3 length is 13 residues. The V end lost 0 bases, the J end lost 7 bases, and 6 bases lay between the germline ends. CDR1 and CDR2 (germline): SEHNR, FQNEAQ (reference sequence). CDR3: CASSLARSEKLFF. In DNA form, the CDR3 reads TGTGCCAGCAGCTTAGCGCGCAGTGAAAAACTGTTTTTT.

This rearrangement joins TRBV4-2 to TRBJ1-4; D uncertain. Trimming cost V 0 bases and J 0 bases, with 23 bases left between them. Looked up from germline, CDR1 is LGHNA and CDR2 is YNFKEQ. The CDR3 is 21 amino acids. The CDR3 loop reads CASSQDGGSSLSQSTNEKLFF. The CDR3 coding sequence is TGTGCCAGCAGCCAAGATGGCGGCAGCTCCTTAAGTCAGTCAACTAATGAAAAACTGTTTTTT.

The V and J genes are TRBV11-2 and TRBJ2-1; D remains unclear. Trimming left V 1 base short and J 6 bases short, with 13 bases between. Germline CDR1 and CDR2: SGHAT and FQNNGV. The CDR3 runs 15 residues. CDR3 region: CASSLGVSSGNEQFF. The CDR3 DNA reads TGTGCCAGCAGCTTAGGTGTCTCCTCGGGCAATGAGCAGTTCTTC.

The CDR3 DNA reads TGCGCCAGCAGCCCCCATGGGGTAGGGGACACTGAAGCTTTCTTT. Encoded protein: CASSPHGVGDTEAFF. The rearrangement uses TRBV5-1 and TRBJ1-1; TRBD1 is a possible D gene (5 bases). The ends were cut back, 4 bases at V and 3 bases at J, with 16 bases in the middle. Germline CDR1 is SGHRS and CDR2 is YFSETQ. The CDR3 has 15 residues.

The CDR3 region is CASRSVGEQFF. Here the CDR3 DNA reads TGTGCCAGCAGGTCTGTGGGTGAGCAGTTCTTC. The rearrangement links TRBV5-6 to TRBJ2-1; no clear D gene. Germline CDR1 and CDR2: SGHDT and YYEEEE. The CDR3 contains 11 residues. Trimming removed 5 bases at V and 9 bases at J, with 9 bases between.

CDR3 residues: CASRGYTGGYEQYF. The CDR3 bases are TGTGCCAGCAGGGGTTATACAGGGGGGTACGAGCAGTACTTC. The chain is built from TRBV27 and TRBJ2-7, with 8 bases fitting TRBD1. V shed 6 bases and J 4 bases; nucleotides not matched to a gene: 8. Germline V gene sequence: CDR1 MNHEY, CDR2 SMNVEV (reference sequence). The CDR3 is 14 amino acids.

The rearrangement links TRBV6-5 to TRBJ1-3; D is undetermined. The CDR3 loop spans 16 amino acids. Germline CDR1 and CDR2: MNHEY and SVGAGI. The V gene lost 2 bases and the J gene lost 0 bases, with 11 bases spanning the gap. The CDR3, as DNA: TGTGCCAGCAGTTACAAAGTAGCCGGCTCTGGAAACACCATATATTTT. Its protein is CASSYKVAGSGNTIYF.

The gene calls are TRBV29-1 and TRBJ1-1, with 8 bases identical to TRBD1. CDR3 length: 15 residues. V lost 6 bases to trimming and J lost 0 bases; unmatched junction nucleotides: 9. Germline V lookup: CDR1 SQVTM, CDR2 ANQGSEA. CDR3 nucleotide sequence: TGCAGCGTCTCGGACAGGGTAATCATGAACACTGAAGCTTTCTTT. Protein sequence: CSVSDRVIMNTEAFF.

This clone was observed once. Here the CDR3 DNA reads TGTGCCAGCAGCCACCCGAGGGGCGGGGCTTTCTTT. It specifies CASSHPRGGAFF. The V call is TRBV3-1 (or the pseudogene TRBV3-2), the J call TRBJ1-1, with D possibly matching TRBD1 (5 bases). This CDR3 is 12 amino acids long. Trimming removed 3 bases at V and 11 bases at J, with 13 bases between. Germline loops: CDR1 LGHDT, CDR2 YNNKEL (reference sequence).

This clone occurred a few times. V gene TRBV11-2 combines with J gene TRBJ1-4; no definite D call. Germline lookup yields CDR1 SGHAT and CDR2 FQNNGV. Trimming pared 1 base from V and 4 bases from J, leaving 19 bases between. The length of the CDR3 is 18 residues. The CDR3: CASSLVLIGGRRNEKLFF. Here the CDR3 DNA reads TGTGCCAGCAGCTTAGTACTTATCGGTGGGCGGCGTAATGAAAAACTGTTTTTT.

The chain has TRBV10-3 and TRBJ1-1; 7 bases are a match to TRBD1. Germline V CDR1 and CDR2: ENHRY, SYGVKD. V trimming: 11 bases; J trimming: 4 bases; junction bases outside the gene matches: 13. CDR3 size: 14 residues. In nucleotides, the CDR3 is TGTGCCGTCCAAAAGGGGGCTCCAAGCACTGAAGCTTTCTTT. Its protein product is CAVQKGAPSTEAFF.

V and J are TRBV2 and TRBJ2-2, with D perhaps TRBD2 (6 bases). Trimming took 2 bases from V and 6 from J, leaving 16 bases between them. The germline V gene has CDR1 SNHLY and CDR2 FYNNEI. The CDR3 length is 16 residues. CDR3 region: CASSERRVDAAGELFF. In nucleotides, the CDR3 is TGTGCCAGCAGTGAAAGGAGGGTAGATGCTGCCGGGGAGCTGTTTTTT. The complete variable domain, with remaining parts taken from reference TRBV2 and TRBJ2-2, reads EPEVTQTPSHQVTQMGQEVILRCVPISNHLYFYWYRQILGQKVEFLVSFYNNEISEKSEIFDDQFSVERPDGSNFTLKIRSTKLEDSAMYFCASSERRVDAAGELFFGEGSRLTVL.

The CDR3 spells CASSLSTGSNTEAFF. In nucleotides, the CDR3 is TGTGCCAGCAGTTTATCGACAGGGTCGAACACTGAAGCTTTCTTT. The chain is built from TRBV28 and TRBJ1-1, with 7 bases matching TRBD1. With V trimmed by 1 base and J by 1 base, 3 bases remained unmatched. The CDR3 consists of 15 residues. CDR1 MDHEN and CDR2 SYDVKM come from the germline V gene.

This clone was detected only once. J is TRBJ1-2 and V is TRBV19; D gene uncertain. V was shortened by 3 bases and J by 8 bases, with 16 bases between the two germline ends. This CDR3 spans 14 amino acids. The germline gives CDR1 LNHDA, CDR2 SQIVND (reference sequence). The CDR3 coding sequence is TGTGCCAGTAGTATTGCGAGCTCTCAAGGGGGCTACACCTTC. It is translated as CASSIASSQGGYTF. Complete variable domain (other parts from reference TRBV19 and TRBJ1-2): DGGITQSPKYLFRKEGQNVTLSCEQNLNHDAMYWYRQDPGQGLRLIYYSQIVNDFQKGDIAEGYSVSREKKESFPLTVTSAQKNPTAFYLCASSIASSQGGYTFGSGTRLTVV.

This sequence joins TRBV3-1 (or the pseudogene TRBV3-2) and TRBJ2-1, with D perhaps matching TRBD1 (6 bases). CDR3 size: 17 residues. CDR1 LGHDT and CDR2 YNNKEL come from the germline V gene (reference sequence). Trimming stripped 4 bases from V and 1 base from J, with 17 bases between. DNA for the CDR3: TGTGCCAGCAGCCCATTAGGGGAAGGGGGTTCCTACAATGAGCAGTTCTTC. Translated: CASSPLGEGGSYNEQFF.

V is TRBV2 and J is TRBJ2-2; TRBD2 matches 8 bases. Germline values: CDR1 SNHLY, CDR2 FYNNEI. Losses at the gene ends were 3 bases for V and 6 bases for J; bases not matched to a gene: 9. CDR3 size: 16 residues. CDR3 sequence: CASSDLVSGVPGELFF. CDR3 DNA: TGTGCCAGCAGTGATTTGGTTAGCGGGGTGCCCGGGGAGCTGTTTTTT.